A selection of T cell receptor beta chains follows, all from one sample in a study of cytomegalovirus exposure and HLA in healthy donors. Using immunoSEQ multiplex PCR, the repertoire was profiled, and TCRdb retains in-frame clones only, with some absent. This table holds 90,000 to 120,000 clones, roughly 70% found once. Material for sequencing was PBMCs. Every receptor here comes from a woman between 40 and 55 years old in good health and CMV-seropositive. CDR3s include the opening cysteine and the closing phenylalanine or tryptophan. D genes are given only for firm matches. Expanded clones are given a class, and other clones once, few, many or no size at all.

CDR3nt: TGTGCCAGCAGCGTAGGAGGGGGTAGCGACACCGGGGAGCTGTTTTTT
CDR3aa: CASSVGGGSDTGELFF
abundance: .
v_gene: TRBV9
j_gene: TRBJ2-2
d_gene: .

CDR3nt: TGTGCCTGGAGTACGCGACAGGGGTACAATGAGCAGTTCTTC
CDR3aa: CAWSTRQGYNEQFF
abundance: .
v_gene: TRBV30
j_gene: TRBJ2-1
d_gene: TRBD1

CDR3nt: TGTGCCAGCAGTTTTAGGGGCCAGAGGGAAGCTTTCTTT
CDR3aa: CASSFRGQREAFF
abundance: .
v_gene: TRBV27
j_gene: TRBJ1-1
d_gene: .

CDR3nt: TGTGCCAGCAGTTACTCACCGGGGTCGAGTGATACGCAGTATTTT
CDR3aa: CASSYSPGSSDTQYF
abundance: .
v_gene: TRBV6-5
j_gene: TRBJ2-3
d_gene: .

CDR3nt: TGTGCCAGCAGCGCACCGGGACTAGCGGGGACCGAGCAGTACTTC
CDR3aa: CASSAPGLAGTEQYF
abundance: .
v_gene: TRBV5-4
j_gene: TRBJ2-7
d_gene: TRBD2

CDR3nt: TGCGCCAGCAGCTTGTTCCAGAACACTGAAGCTTTCTTT
CDR3aa: CASSLFQNTEAFF
abundance: .
v_gene: TRBV5-1
j_gene: TRBJ1-1
d_gene: .

CDR3nt: TGTGCCAGCAGTGAGGCGGGGGGGTGGGACATTCAGTACTTC
CDR3aa: CASSEAGGWDIQYF
abundance: few
v_gene: TRBV25-1
j_gene: TRBJ2-4
d_gene: TRBD2

CDR3nt: TGTGCCAGCAGTGAAGCCCGTTTCGATCAGCCCCAGCATTTT
CDR3aa: CASSEARFDQPQHF
abundance: few
v_gene: TRBV6-1
j_gene: TRBJ1-5
d_gene: .

CDR3nt: TGCAGCGTTGACATTGAGGGGGTGAGTTTGAGGTGGGACGAGCGGTACTTC
CDR3aa: CSVDIEGVSLRWDERYF
abundance: .
v_gene: TRBV29-1
j_gene: TRBJ2-7
d_gene: .

CDR3nt: TGTGCCAGCAGCTTAACAGACAATCAGCCCCAGCATTTT
CDR3aa: CASSLTDNQPQHF
abundance: once
v_gene: TRBV7-6
j_gene: TRBJ1-5
d_gene: .

CDR3nt: TGTGCCACCACGACAGGGGGCACTGAAGCTTTCTTT
CDR3aa: CATTTGGTEAFF
abundance: .
v_gene: TRBV5-4
j_gene: TRBJ1-1
d_gene: TRBD1

CDR3nt: TGTGCCATCAGTGAAAGGGGGGGGGCGGGAGATACGCAGTATTTT
CDR3aa: CAISERGGAGDTQYF
abundance: .
v_gene: TRBV10-3
j_gene: TRBJ2-3
d_gene: .

CDR3nt: TGTGCCAGCAGCTTAGGAGGGCTTAGCACAGATACGCAGTATTTT
CDR3aa: CASSLGGLSTDTQYF
abundance: .
v_gene: TRBV5-8
j_gene: TRBJ2-3
d_gene: .

CDR3nt: TGTGCCAGCAGTCTCAGTCTTAGGACTTACGAGCAGTACTTC
CDR3aa: CASSLSLRTYEQYF
abundance: .
v_gene: TRBV6-5
j_gene: TRBJ2-7
d_gene: .

CDR3nt: TGTGCCAGCAGTTTGGGGAGTATGGGCACAGATACGCAGTATTTT
CDR3aa: CASSLGSMGTDTQYF
abundance: .
v_gene: TRBV28
j_gene: TRBJ2-3
d_gene: .

CDR3nt: TGTGCCAGCAGCTTAACGTCAGGGGGTTTAGGGTCACCCCTCCACTTT
CDR3aa: CASSLTSGGLGSPLHF
abundance: once
v_gene: TRBV7-8
j_gene: TRBJ1-6
d_gene: TRBD1

CDR3nt: TGTGCCAGCAGGGGTGGACCAGGGGTTAGCAATCAGCCCCAGCATTTT
CDR3aa: CASRGGPGVSNQPQHF
abundance: .
v_gene: TRBV2
j_gene: TRBJ1-5
d_gene: .

CDR3nt: TGTGCCAGTAGCCTTGGGGGAGGGGCGGAGGAGCAGTACTTC
CDR3aa: CASSLGGGAEEQYF
abundance: .
v_gene: TRBV19
j_gene: TRBJ2-7
d_gene: TRBD2

CDR3nt: TGTGCCAGCAGCCCCCGGAGGGGAGGAAACACTGAAGCTTTCTTT
CDR3aa: CASSPRRGGNTEAFF
abundance: .
v_gene: TRBV11-1
j_gene: TRBJ1-1
d_gene: .

CDR3nt: TGCGCCAGCAGCCAAGAGGTGACACATCCCAATGAGCAGTTCTTC
CDR3aa: CASSQEVTHPNEQFF
abundance: .
v_gene: TRBV4-3
j_gene: TRBJ2-1
d_gene: .

CDR3nt: TGTGCCAGCAGCTTGAGCGGGGGCTATCGAGATACGCAGTATTTT
CDR3aa: CASSLSGGYRDTQYF
abundance: .
v_gene: TRBV5-6
j_gene: TRBJ2-3
d_gene: TRBD2

CDR3nt: TGTGCCAGCCACGTTCCAGCGGATCAAGAGACCCAGTACTTC
CDR3aa: CASHVPADQETQYF
abundance: .
v_gene: TRBV5-4
j_gene: TRBJ2-5
d_gene: .

CDR3nt: TGTGCCAGCAGTGGACAGAGGGAGGGAGGCTACACCTTC
CDR3aa: CASSGQREGGYTF
abundance: .
v_gene: TRBV2
j_gene: TRBJ1-2
d_gene: .

CDR3nt: TGTGCCAGCAGTGAGGACAGATATGGCTACACCTTC
CDR3aa: CASSEDRYGYTF
abundance: .
v_gene: TRBV28
j_gene: TRBJ1-2
d_gene: .

CDR3nt: TGTGCCAGCAGCCGGAACACCGGGGAGCTGTTTTTT
CDR3aa: CASSRNTGELFF
abundance: .
v_gene: TRBV11-2
j_gene: TRBJ2-2
d_gene: .

CDR3nt: TGTGCCAGCAGGGGGACAGGGGGCAGCCAGCCCCAGCATTTT
CDR3aa: CASRGTGGSQPQHF
abundance: few
v_gene: TRBV6-1
j_gene: TRBJ1-5
d_gene: TRBD1

CDR3nt: TGTGCCAGCAGCCGAGACTCGTTTGGGGGCTACACCTTC
CDR3aa: CASSRDSFGGYTF
abundance: few
v_gene: TRBV5-6
j_gene: TRBJ1-2
d_gene: .

CDR3nt: TGTGCAGTAGGAAGGGGGTCGGAAGAAAAACTGTTTTTT
CDR3aa: CAVGRGSEEKLFF
abundance: .
v_gene: TRBV6-5
j_gene: TRBJ1-4
d_gene: .

CDR3nt: TGCGCCAGCAGCCAATGGGGGACAGGGCTTCAGCCCCAGCATTTT
CDR3aa: CASSQWGTGLQPQHF
abundance: once
v_gene: TRBV4-1
j_gene: TRBJ1-5
d_gene: TRBD1

CDR3nt: TGTGCCAGCAGTTCAAAAGACAGGGACTATGGCTACACCTTC
CDR3aa: CASSSKDRDYGYTF
abundance: .
v_gene: TRBV27
j_gene: TRBJ1-2
d_gene: TRBD1

CDR3nt: TGTGCCAGCAGTTACTCGACAGGGTTGGACACTGAAGCTTTCTTT
CDR3aa: CASSYSTGLDTEAFF
abundance: .
v_gene: TRBV6-5
j_gene: TRBJ1-1
d_gene: TRBD1

CDR3nt: TGCGCCAGCAGCCTTGGGTTGGGGAGTTACGAGCAGTACTTC
CDR3aa: CASSLGLGSYEQYF
abundance: .
v_gene: TRBV4-1
j_gene: TRBJ2-7
d_gene: .

CDR3nt: TGTGCCAGCAGTAACCCCGGGACAGGGGAGCATGAGCAGTTCTTC
CDR3aa: CASSNPGTGEHEQFF
abundance: .
v_gene: TRBV6-1
j_gene: TRBJ2-1
d_gene: TRBD1

CDR3nt: TGTGCCATCTCGAGCTCTGGAAACACCATATATTTT
CDR3aa: CAISSSGNTIYF
abundance: .
v_gene: TRBV10-3
j_gene: TRBJ1-3
d_gene: .

CDR3nt: TGTGCCAGCCACCCTACCGGGAGCTCTGGGGCCAACGTCCTGACTTTC
CDR3aa: CASHPTGSSGANVLTF
abundance: .
v_gene: TRBV7-9
j_gene: TRBJ2-6
d_gene: .